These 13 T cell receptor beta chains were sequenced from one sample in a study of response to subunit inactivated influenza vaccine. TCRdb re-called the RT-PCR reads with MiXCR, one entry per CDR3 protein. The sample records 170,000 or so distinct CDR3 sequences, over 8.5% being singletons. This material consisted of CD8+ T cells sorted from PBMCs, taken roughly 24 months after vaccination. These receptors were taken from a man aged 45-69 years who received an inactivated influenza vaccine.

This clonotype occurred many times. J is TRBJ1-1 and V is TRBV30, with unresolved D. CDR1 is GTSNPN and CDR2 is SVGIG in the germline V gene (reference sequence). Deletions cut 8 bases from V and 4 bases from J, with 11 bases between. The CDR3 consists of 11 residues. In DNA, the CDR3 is TGTGCCGGGTCGGGGATCACTGAAGCTTTCTTT. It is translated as CAGSGITEAFF.

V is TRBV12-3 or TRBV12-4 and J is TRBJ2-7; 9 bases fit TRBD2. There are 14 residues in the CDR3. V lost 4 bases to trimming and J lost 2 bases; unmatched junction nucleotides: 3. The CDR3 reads CASSSRTSAYEQYF. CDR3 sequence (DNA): TGTGCCAGCAGTTCCCGGACTAGCGCCTACGAGCAGTACTTC.

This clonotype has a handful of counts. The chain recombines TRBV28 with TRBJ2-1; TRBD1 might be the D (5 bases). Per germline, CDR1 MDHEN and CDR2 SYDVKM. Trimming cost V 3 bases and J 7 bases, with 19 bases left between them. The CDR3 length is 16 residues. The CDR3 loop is CASSFGRAPTGNEQFF. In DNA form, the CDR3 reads TGTGCCAGCAGTTTTGGCAGGGCCCCTACCGGGAATGAGCAGTTCTTC.

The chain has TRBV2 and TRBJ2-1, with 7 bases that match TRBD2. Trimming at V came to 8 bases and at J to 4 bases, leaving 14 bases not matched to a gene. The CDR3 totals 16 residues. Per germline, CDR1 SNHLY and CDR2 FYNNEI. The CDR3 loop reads CASWGTRSGVYNEQFF. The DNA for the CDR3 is TGTGCCAGCTGGGGGACGAGGAGCGGGGTTTACAATGAGCAGTTCTTC.

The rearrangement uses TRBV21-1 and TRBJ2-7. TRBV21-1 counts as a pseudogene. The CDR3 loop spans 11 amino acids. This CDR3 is CASGKGYEQYF. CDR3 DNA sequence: TGTGCCAGCGGTAAGGGCTACGAGCAGTACTTC.

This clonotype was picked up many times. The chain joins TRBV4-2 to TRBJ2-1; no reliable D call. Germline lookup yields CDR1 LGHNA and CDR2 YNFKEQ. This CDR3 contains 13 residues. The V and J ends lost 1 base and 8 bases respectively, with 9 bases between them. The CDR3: CASSQGMADEQFF. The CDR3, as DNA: TGTGCCAGCAGCCAAGGAATGGCGGATGAGCAGTTCTTC.

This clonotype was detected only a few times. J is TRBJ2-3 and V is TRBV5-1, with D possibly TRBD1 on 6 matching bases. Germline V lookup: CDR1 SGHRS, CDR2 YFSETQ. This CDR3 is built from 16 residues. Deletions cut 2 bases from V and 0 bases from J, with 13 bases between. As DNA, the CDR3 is TGCGCCAGCAGCTTTGCTTCAACAGGGAGCACAGATACGCAGTATTTT. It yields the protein CASSFASTGSTDTQYF.

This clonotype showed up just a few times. The CDR3 spells CASSYHREVNEQFF. CDR3 nucleotides: TGTGCCAGCAGTTACCATAGGGAAGTAAATGAGCAGTTCTTC. The J gene is TRBJ2-1, the V gene TRBV6-6; D not resolved. The germline V gene has CDR1 MNHNY and CDR2 SVGAGI (reference sequence). The length of the CDR3 is 14 residues. Trimming cost V 2 bases and J 7 bases, with 12 bases left between them.

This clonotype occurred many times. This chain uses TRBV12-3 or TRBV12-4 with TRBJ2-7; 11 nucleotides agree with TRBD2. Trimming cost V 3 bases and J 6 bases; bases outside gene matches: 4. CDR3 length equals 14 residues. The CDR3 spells CASSFGLAGPEQYF. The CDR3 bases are TGTGCCAGCAGTTTTGGACTAGCGGGCCCCGAGCAGTACTTC.

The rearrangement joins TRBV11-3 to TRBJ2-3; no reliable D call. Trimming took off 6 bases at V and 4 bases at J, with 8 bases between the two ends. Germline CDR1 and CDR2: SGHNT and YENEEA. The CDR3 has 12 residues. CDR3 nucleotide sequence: TGTGCCAGCAGTCAAGAGTCAGATACGCAGTATTTT. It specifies CASSQESDTQYF.

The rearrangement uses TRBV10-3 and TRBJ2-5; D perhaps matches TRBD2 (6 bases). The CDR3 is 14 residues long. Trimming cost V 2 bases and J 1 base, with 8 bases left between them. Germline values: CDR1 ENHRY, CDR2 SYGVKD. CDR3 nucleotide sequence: TGTGCCATCAGTGAGACGGGACTCCAAGAGACCCAGTACTTC. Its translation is CAISETGLQETQYF.

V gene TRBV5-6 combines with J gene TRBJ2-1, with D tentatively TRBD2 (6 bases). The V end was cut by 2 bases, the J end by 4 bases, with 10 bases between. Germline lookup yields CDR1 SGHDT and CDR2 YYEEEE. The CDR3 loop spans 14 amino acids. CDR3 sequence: CASSFAGLYNEQFF. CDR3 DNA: TGTGCCAGCAGCTTCGCCGGACTATACAATGAGCAGTTCTTC. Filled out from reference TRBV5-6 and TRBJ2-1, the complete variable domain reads DAGVTQSPTHLIKTRGQQVTLRCSPKSGHDTVSWYQQALGQGPQFIFQYYEEEERQRGNFPDRFSGHQFPNYSSELNVNALLLGDSALYLCASSFAGLYNEQFFGPGTRLTVL.

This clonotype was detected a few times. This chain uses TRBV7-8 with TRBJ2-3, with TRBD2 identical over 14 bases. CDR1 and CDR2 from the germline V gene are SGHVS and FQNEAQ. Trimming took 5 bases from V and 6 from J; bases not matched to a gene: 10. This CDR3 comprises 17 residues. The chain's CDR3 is CASSERRLAGGPDTQYF. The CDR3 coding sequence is TGTGCCAGCAGCGAAAGACGACTAGCGGGAGGGCCCGATACGCAGTATTTT. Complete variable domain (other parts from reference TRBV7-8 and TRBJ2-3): GAGVSQSPRYKVAKRGQDVALRCDPISGHVSLFWYQQALGQGPEFLTYFQNEAQLDKSGLPSDRFFAERPEGSVSTLKIQRTQQEDSAVYLCASSERRLAGGPDTQYFGPGTRLTVL.